A selection of T cell receptor beta chains follows, all from one sample in a study of T cell responses to AZD1222 COVID-19 vaccine. Clones were read by immunoSEQ multiplex PCR, and TCRdb kept only the in-frame ones, dropping some. The data hold nearly 110,000 clones, with over 80% observed a single time. The material was peripheral blood, obtained 28 days after the second AZD1222 dose. The origin of the receptors is an adult who received the AZD1222 COVID-19 vaccine. Both conserved end residues are part of each CDR3. Each record gives: clone size, J gene, V gene, D gene, CDR3 protein, CDR3 DNA. D genes are given only for firm matches. Clone size is shown for a subset of rows, as once, few, many or a class of expanded clone.

.,TRBJ1-1,TRBV11-1,.,CASSLGGVMNTEAFF,TGTGCCAGCAGCCTCGGGGGAGTTATGAACACTGAAGCTTTCTTT
.,TRBJ2-7,TRBV25-1,.,CASSGLREQYF,TGTGCCAGCAGTGGGCTACGGGAGCAGTACTTC
.,TRBJ2-4,TRBV7-2,.,CASSQGPAKNIQYF,TGTGCCAGCAGCCAGGGTCCAGCCAAAAACATTCAGTACTTC
.,TRBJ1-4,TRBV27,.,CASSAREVEGEKLFF,TGTGCCAGCAGTGCCCGCGAGGTTGAAGGTGAAAAACTGTTTTTT
.,TRBJ1-5,TRBV2,.,CASCTDTGTGLDNQPQHF,TGTGCCAGCTGCACGGATACAGGGACGGGACTGGACAATCAGCCCCAGCATTTT
.,TRBJ2-7,TRBV7-9,.,CASSQTLGDEQYF,TGTGCCAGCAGCCAGACGTTGGGGGACGAGCAGTACTTC
.,TRBJ1-5,TRBV7-2,.,CASSPSWNQPQHF,TGTGCCAGCAGCCCCTCTTGGAATCAGCCCCAGCATTTT
.,TRBJ2-5,TRBV29-1,TRBD2,CSVAGTSGRSETQYF,TGCAGCGTGGCGGGGACTAGCGGGAGATCTGAGACCCAGTACTTC
.,TRBJ1-6,TRBV5-4,.,CASSLQWGYGGGYNSPLHF,TGTGCCAGCAGCTTGCAATGGGGATATGGGGGAGGATATAATTCACCCCTCCACTTT
.,TRBJ2-7,TRBV7-9,.,CASSKTERPYEQYF,TGTGCCAGCAGTAAGACAGAAAGGCCCTACGAGCAGTACTTC
.,TRBJ1-3,TRBV12-5,.,CASGLTGSGNTIYF,TGTGCTAGTGGTTTGACGGGCTCTGGAAACACCATATATTTT
.,TRBJ1-1,TRBV19,.,CASSIDSPTEAFF,TGTGCCAGTAGTATAGACAGTCCCACTGAAGCTTTCTTT
.,TRBJ1-2,TRBV11-2,.,CASSLDRDYGYTF,TGTGCCAGCAGCTTAGATAGGGACTATGGCTACACCTTC
.,TRBJ1-6,TRBV5-1,.,CASSLGNSPLHF,TGCGCCAGCAGCTTAGGCAATTCACCCCTCCACTTT
.,TRBJ1-6,TRBV5-1,.,CASSRGLSDSPLHF,TGCGCCAGCAGCCGAGGGTTATCAGATTCACCCCTCCACTTT
.,TRBJ1-4,TRBV19,.,CASTSPGGKLFF,TGTGCCAGTACCTCCCCTGGCGGAAAACTGTTTTTT
.,TRBJ1-2,TRBV3-1/TRBV3-2,.,CASSHAGSYGYTF,TGTGCCAGCAGCCATGCAGGGTCCTATGGCTACACCTTC
.,TRBJ2-2,TRBV25-1,.,CASSVWNTGELFF,TGTGCCAGCAGTGTGTGGAACACCGGGGAGCTGTTTTTT
.,TRBJ1-5,TRBV23-1,TRBD1,CASSPLDRGLPFPPSNQPQHF,TGCGCCAGCAGTCCTTTGGACAGGGGGCTCCCTTTCCCCCCTAGCAATCAGCCCCAGCATTTT
once,TRBJ2-1,TRBV7-8,.,CASFGYDYNEQFF,TGTGCCAGCTTTGGCTATGATTACAATGAGCAGTTCTTC
.,TRBJ1-1,TRBV29-1,.,CSVEGRMNTEAFF,TGCAGCGTTGAAGGGCGGATGAACACTGAAGCTTTCTTT
.,TRBJ1-2,TRBV4-3,.,CASSPDRSSGRNYGYTF,TGCGCCAGCAGCCCCGACAGGTCGAGCGGTCGAAACTATGGCTACACCTTC